These 12 T cell receptor beta chains were all obtained from the same sample, sequenced in a study of post-analysis software for immune sequencing data. These receptors have no identified antigens. Findings and limits, study-wide: Four to six TRBV segments (TRBV5-6, TRBV5-1 and TRBV20-1 among them) occurred more frequently in patients than in controls.

Unique molecular identifiers had been added to the TCR beta cDNA libraries. One entry per CDR3 protein, called by TCRdb with MiXCR from the PCR reads. The data contain around 770,000 distinct CDR3 sequences, just over 45% of them seen just once; the ten biggest clones take up just under 5%. Sample: blood. The source of these receptors is a girl between 5 and 17 years old with multiple sclerosis.

This clonotype was found a few times. One end of the junction is discordant with germline, which a read error may explain. This chain uses TRBV11-3 with TRBJ2-1, with D perhaps matching TRBD2 (5 bases). This CDR3 is built from 15 residues. Germline values: CDR1 SGHNT, CDR2 YENEEA. This CDR3 is CASSLEASSNNEQFF. The CDR3 DNA reads TGTGCCAGCAGCTTAGAGGCTAGCTCCAACAATGAGCAGTTCTTC. Variable domain in full (rest from reference TRBV11-3 and TRBJ2-1): EAGVVQSPRYKIIEKKQPVAFWCNPISGHNTLYWYLQNLGQGPELLIRYENEEAVDDSQLPKDRFSAERLKGVDSTLKIQPAELGDSAVYLCASSLEASSNNEQFFGPGTRLTVL.

This sequence joins TRBV20-1 and TRBJ2-5; TRBD2 might be the D (6 bases). V was clipped by 3 bases and J by 11 bases, with 16 bases between them. Per the germline V gene, CDR1 is DFQATT and CDR2 is SNEGSKA (reference sequence). CDR3 length: 12 residues. The CDR3 loop reads CSASGSVWEQYF. CDR3 nucleotides: TGCAGTGCTAGCGGGAGTGTATGGGAGCAGTACTTC.

The V and J genes are TRBV2 and TRBJ2-5; 9 bases match TRBD2. V dropped 6 bases and J dropped 4; count of bases not matched to a gene: 6. From germline, CDR1 is SNHLY and CDR2 FYNNEI. The CDR3 totals 14 residues. This CDR3 is CASRASGNSETQYF. The CDR3 DNA is TGTGCCAGCAGGGCTAGCGGGAACTCAGAGACCCAGTACTTC.

This clonotype was recorded once. The gene calls are TRBV19 and TRBJ2-7; possibly TRBD1 or TRBD2 for D (5 bases each). The CDR3 covers 13 residues. The V gene's germline CDR1 is LNHDA and CDR2 SQIVND (reference sequence). V was shortened by 3 bases and J by 4 bases, with 10 bases between the two germline ends. DNA of the CDR3: TGTGCCAGTAGTATGGGGGACGGTTACGAGCAGTACTTC. This gives the protein CASSMGDGYEQYF.

This clonotype occurred a few times. V usage is TRBV15 and J usage is TRBJ2-3; possibly TRBD2 for D (6 bases). The CDR3 is 14 amino acids. The V gene's germline CDR1 is LNHNV and CDR2 YYDKDF (reference sequence). Trimming stripped 5 bases from V and 5 bases from J, with 14 bases between. The CDR3 is CATSFMTRQDTQYF. The CDR3 DNA follows: TGTGCCACCAGCTTTATGACTAGACAAGATACGCAGTATTTT.

Note on this clonotype: This may arise from a read error, as a much more abundant clone is one base away. V and J are TRBV20-1 and TRBJ2-7, with D possibly being TRBD1 or TRBD2 (5 bases each). Germline CDR1 is DFQATT and CDR2 is SNEGSKA (reference sequence). V was pared by 3 bases and J by 5 bases, with 14 bases between. The CDR3 totals 13 residues. The CDR3 DNA reads TGCAGTGCTAGTCCCCGGGACCCCCACGAGCAGTACTTC. Its translation is CSASPRDPHEQYF.

A single count supports this clonotype. This chain joins TRBV7-2 and TRBJ2-3; no clear D gene. Trimming took 5 bases from V and 2 from J, leaving 14 bases between them. The germline V gene encodes CDR1 SGHTA and CDR2 FQGNSA. There are 15 residues in the CDR3. The CDR3 coding sequence is TGTGCCAGCAGCCCGGCGGCGTTTGCCACAGATACGCAGTATTTT. It is translated as CASSPAAFATDTQYF. Looking up the rest from reference TRBV7-2 and TRBJ2-3 gives the full variable domain: GAGVSQSPSNKVTEKGKDVELRCDPISGHTALYWYRQSLGQGLEFLIYFQGNSAPDKSGLPSDRFSAERTGGSVSTLTIQRTQQEDSAVYLCASSPAAFATDTQYFGPGTRLTVL.

Many counts were recorded for this clonotype. An end of the junction differs from the germline gene, which may be a read error. The J gene is TRBJ2-7, the V gene TRBV27, with 8 nucleotides matching TRBD2. Germline lookup yields CDR1 MNHEY and CDR2 SMNVEV (reference sequence). The CDR3 loop spans 13 amino acids. The chain's CDR3 is CASSPGLVYEQYF. The CDR3 region has the DNA TGCGCCAGCAGCCCGGGACTAGTGTACGAGCAGTACTTC.

This clonotype turned up a few times. The J gene is TRBJ1-2, the V gene TRBV20-1; 8 nucleotides line up with TRBD1. V gave up 1 base and J gave up 2 bases; unmatched junction bases: 6. Germline V lookup: CDR1 DFQATT, CDR2 SNEGSKA (reference sequence). The CDR3 is 15 residues long. CDR3 sequence: CSARADRGLNYGYTF. The CDR3 region has the DNA TGCAGTGCTAGAGCTGACAGGGGTTTGAACTATGGCTACACCTTC.

This clonotype was recorded a few times. The V and J genes are TRBV4-1 and TRBJ1-2; 8 bases are a match to TRBD1. Germline V gene data show CDR1 as MGHRA and CDR2 as YSYEKL. This CDR3 contains 16 residues. With V trimmed by 0 bases and J by 3 bases, 6 bases remained unmatched. The CDR3 DNA sequence: TGCGCCAGCAGCCAAGAGCCGACAGGGGACTACTATGGCTACACCTTC. Its translation: CASSQEPTGDYYGYTF.

This chain connects TRBV20-1 to TRBJ2-1, with TRBD1 matching over 8 bases. Germline V gene data show CDR1 as DFQATT and CDR2 as SNEGSKA (reference sequence). The CDR3 totals 12 residues. Trimming took 1 base from V and 9 from J; bases not matched to a gene: 2. CDR3 protein: CSARAGGGEQFF. The CDR3 nucleotides are TGCAGTGCTAGAGCAGGGGGCGGTGAGCAGTTCTTC.

The rearrangement links TRBV20-1 to TRBJ2-3; D might be TRBD1 or TRBD2, each matching 5 bases. CDR3 length: 19 residues. Trimming left V 3 bases short and J 2 bases short, with 27 bases between. Germline V gene sequence: CDR1 DFQATT, CDR2 SNEGSKA (reference sequence). The DNA of the CDR3 is TGCAGTGCTAGTAGCCCTAATGTTGAGCCCGGGGCAGTCACAGATACGCAGTATTTT. Its translation is CSASSPNVEPGAVTDTQYF.